This T cell receptor (beta chain) was identified during a study of neurological immune-mediated disorders. This clonotype was found many times. Sorted libraries drew on more than 850,000 CD4+ or CD8+ T cells. The CDR3 loop spans 14 amino acids. The germline gives CDR1 MNHNS, CDR2 SASEGT. Trimming took off 7 bases at V and 8 bases at J, with 15 bases between the two ends. The making of cDNA relied on 5'RACE with 10-nucleotide random UMIs. TCRdb re-analysed the 5' RACE reads in MiXCR, keeping a single row per CDR3 protein. The repertoire holds 30,000 to 45,000 distinct CDR3 sequences, approximately 10% seen once, with just under 4% in the top ten.

The rearrangement uses TRBV6-1 and TRBJ1-6; D gene ambiguous. Input material: CD4+ T cells from blood. The sequence was collected from a woman in her twenties or thirties with HTLV-1-associated myelopathy (HAM/TSP). CDR3 amino acids: CASMARGRDSPLHF. Here the CDR3 DNA reads TGTGCCAGCATGGCCCGGGGAAGAGATTCACCCCTCCACTTT.